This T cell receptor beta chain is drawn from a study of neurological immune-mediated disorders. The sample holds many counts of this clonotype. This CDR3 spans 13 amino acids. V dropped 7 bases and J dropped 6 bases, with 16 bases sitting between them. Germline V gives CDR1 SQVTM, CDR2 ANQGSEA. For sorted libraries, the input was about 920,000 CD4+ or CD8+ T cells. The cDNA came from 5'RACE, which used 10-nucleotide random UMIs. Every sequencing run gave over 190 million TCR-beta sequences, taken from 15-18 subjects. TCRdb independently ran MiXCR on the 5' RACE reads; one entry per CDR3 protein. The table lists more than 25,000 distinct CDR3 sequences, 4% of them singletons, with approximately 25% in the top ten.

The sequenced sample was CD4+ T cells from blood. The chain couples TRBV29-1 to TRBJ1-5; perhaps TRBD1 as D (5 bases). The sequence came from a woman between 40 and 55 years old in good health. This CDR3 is CSGAQGLGQPQHF. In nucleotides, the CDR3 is TGCAGCGGCGCGCAGGGTCTGGGTCAGCCCCAGCATTTT. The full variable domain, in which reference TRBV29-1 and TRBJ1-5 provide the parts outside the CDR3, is SAVISQKPSRDICQRGTSLTIQCQVDSQVTMMFWYRQQPGQSLTLIATANQGSEATYESGFVIDKFPISRPNLTFSTLTVSNMSPEDSSIYLCSGAQGLGQPQHFGDGTRLSIL.